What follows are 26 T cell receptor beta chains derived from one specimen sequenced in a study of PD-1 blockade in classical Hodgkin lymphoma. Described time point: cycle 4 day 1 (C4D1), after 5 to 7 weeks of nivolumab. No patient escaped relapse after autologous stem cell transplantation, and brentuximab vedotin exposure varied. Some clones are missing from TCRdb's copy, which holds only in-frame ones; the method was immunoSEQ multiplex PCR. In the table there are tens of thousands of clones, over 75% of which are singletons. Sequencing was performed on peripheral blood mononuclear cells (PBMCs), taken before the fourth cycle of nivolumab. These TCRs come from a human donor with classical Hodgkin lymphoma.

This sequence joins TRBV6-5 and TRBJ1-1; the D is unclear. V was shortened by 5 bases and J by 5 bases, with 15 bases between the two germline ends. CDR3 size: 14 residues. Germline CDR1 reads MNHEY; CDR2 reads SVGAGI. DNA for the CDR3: TGTGCCAGCAGTGAAGGAAGTGGAGGTACTGAAGCTTTCTTT. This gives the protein CASSEGSGGTEAFF.

CDR3 in amino acids: CASSRGQVYGYTF. Written as DNA, the CDR3 is TGTGCCAGCAGTCGGGGACAGGTCTATGGCTACACCTTC. The V and J genes are TRBV6-6 and TRBJ1-2; 8 nucleotides align to TRBD1. V lost 5 bases, J lost 4 bases, and 3 bases stayed unmatched. This CDR3 spans 13 amino acids. In germline, CDR1 is MNHNY, CDR2 SVGAGI (reference sequence).

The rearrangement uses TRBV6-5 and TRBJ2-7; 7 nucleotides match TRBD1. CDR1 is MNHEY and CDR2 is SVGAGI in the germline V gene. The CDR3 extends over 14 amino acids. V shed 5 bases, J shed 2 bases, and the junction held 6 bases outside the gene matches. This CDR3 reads CASSPGQRTYEQYF. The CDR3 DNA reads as TGTGCCAGCAGTCCGGGACAGCGAACCTACGAGCAGTACTTC.

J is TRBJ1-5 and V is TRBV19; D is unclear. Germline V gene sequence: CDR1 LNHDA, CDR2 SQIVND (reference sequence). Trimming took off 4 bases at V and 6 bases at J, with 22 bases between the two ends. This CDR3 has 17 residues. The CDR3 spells CASSSPLSTAVGQPQHF. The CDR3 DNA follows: TGTGCCAGTAGTAGTCCCCTCTCAACTGCTGTGGGTCAGCCCCAGCATTTT.

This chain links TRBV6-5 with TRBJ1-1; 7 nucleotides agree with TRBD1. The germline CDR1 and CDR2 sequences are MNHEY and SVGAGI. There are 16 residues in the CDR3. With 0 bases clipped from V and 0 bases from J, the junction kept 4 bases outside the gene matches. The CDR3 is CASSYSGQHLNTEAFF. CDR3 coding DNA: TGTGCCAGCAGTTACTCGGGACAGCACCTGAACACTGAAGCTTTCTTT.

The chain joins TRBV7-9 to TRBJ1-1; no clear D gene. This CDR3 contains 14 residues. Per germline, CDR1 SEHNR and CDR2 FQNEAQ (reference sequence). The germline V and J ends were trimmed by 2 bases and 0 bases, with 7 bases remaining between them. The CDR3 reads CASSLRAMNTEAFF. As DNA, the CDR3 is TGTGCCAGCAGCTTAAGGGCAATGAACACTGAAGCTTTCTTT.

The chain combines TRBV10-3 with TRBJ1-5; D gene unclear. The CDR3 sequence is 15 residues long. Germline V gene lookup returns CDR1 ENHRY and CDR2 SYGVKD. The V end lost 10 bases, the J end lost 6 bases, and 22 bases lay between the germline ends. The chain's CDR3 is CATAGEYHMAQPQHF. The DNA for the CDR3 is TGTGCCACCGCCGGGGAATACCACATGGCTCAGCCCCAGCATTTT.

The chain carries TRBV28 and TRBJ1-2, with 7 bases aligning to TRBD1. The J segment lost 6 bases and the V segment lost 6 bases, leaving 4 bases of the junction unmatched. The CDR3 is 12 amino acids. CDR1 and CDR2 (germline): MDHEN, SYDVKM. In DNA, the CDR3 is TGTGCCAGCAGCACCAGGGGGGATGGCTACACCTTC. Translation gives CASSTRGDGYTF.

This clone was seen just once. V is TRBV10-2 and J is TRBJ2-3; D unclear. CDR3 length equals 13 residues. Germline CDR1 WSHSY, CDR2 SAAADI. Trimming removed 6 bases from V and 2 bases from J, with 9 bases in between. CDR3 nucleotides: TGCGCCAGCAGCCCACAAAACACAGATACGCAGTATTTT. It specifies CASSPQNTDTQYF.

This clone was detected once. The CDR3 sequence is CASSYSDRGYNEQFF. CDR3 in DNA: TGTGCCAGCAGTTACTCCGACAGGGGTTACAATGAGCAGTTCTTC. The chain combines TRBV6-6 with TRBJ2-1; the match to TRBD1 covers 8 bases. Germline CDR1 MNHNY, CDR2 SVGAGI (reference sequence). The CDR3 sequence is 15 residues long. Unmatched junction bases numbered 2, after V lost 0 bases and J lost 4 bases.

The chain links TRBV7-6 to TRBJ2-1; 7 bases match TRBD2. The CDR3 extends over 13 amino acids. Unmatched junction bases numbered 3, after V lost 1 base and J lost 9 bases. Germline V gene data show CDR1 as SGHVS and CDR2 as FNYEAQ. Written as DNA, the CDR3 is TGTGCCAGCAGCTTAGGGACTAGTGGTGAGCAGTTCTTC. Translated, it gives CASSLGTSGEQFF.

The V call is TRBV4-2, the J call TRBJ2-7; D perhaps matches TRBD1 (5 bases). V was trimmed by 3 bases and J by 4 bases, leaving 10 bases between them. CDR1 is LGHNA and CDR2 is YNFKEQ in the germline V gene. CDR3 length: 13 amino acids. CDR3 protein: CASSHQGWYEQYF. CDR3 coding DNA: TGTGCCAGCAGCCACCAGGGTTGGTACGAGCAGTACTTC.

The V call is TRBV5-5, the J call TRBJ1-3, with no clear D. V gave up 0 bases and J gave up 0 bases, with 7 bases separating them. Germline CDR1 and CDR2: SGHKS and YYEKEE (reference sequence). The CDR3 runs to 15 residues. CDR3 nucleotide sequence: TGTGCCAGCAGCTTGGCGGGAGTCTCTGGAAACACCATATATTTT. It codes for CASSLAGVSGNTIYF.

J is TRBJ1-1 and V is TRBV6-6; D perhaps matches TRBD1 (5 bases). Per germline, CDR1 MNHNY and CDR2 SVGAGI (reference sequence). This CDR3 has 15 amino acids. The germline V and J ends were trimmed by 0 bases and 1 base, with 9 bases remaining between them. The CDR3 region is CASSYSKTENTEAFF. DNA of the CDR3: TGTGCCAGCAGTTACTCGAAGACAGAGAACACTGAAGCTTTCTTT.

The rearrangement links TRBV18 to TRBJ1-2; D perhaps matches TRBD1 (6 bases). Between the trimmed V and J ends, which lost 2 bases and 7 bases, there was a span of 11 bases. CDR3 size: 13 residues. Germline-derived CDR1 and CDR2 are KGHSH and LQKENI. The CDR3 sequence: CASSPTGLTGYTF. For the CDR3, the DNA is TGTGCCAGCTCACCAACAGGGTTAACTGGCTACACCTTC. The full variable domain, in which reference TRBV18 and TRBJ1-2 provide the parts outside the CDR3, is NAGVMQNPRHLVRRRGQEARLRCSPMKGHSHVYWYRQLPEEGLKFMVYLQKENIIDESGMPKERFSAEFPKEGPSILRIQQVVRGDSAAYFCASSPTGLTGYTFGSGTRLTVV.

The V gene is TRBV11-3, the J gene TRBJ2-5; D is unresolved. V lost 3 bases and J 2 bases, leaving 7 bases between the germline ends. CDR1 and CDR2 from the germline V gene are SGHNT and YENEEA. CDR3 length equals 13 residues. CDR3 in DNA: TGTGCCAGCAGCTTTGATAGACAAGAGACCCAGTACTTC. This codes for CASSFDRQETQYF.

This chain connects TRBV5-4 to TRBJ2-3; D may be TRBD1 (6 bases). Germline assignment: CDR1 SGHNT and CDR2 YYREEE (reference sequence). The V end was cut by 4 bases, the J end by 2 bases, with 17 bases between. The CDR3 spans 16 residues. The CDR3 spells CASSPQTGAYTDTQYF. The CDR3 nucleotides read TGTGCCAGCAGCCCACAGACAGGAGCCTACACAGATACGCAGTATTTT.

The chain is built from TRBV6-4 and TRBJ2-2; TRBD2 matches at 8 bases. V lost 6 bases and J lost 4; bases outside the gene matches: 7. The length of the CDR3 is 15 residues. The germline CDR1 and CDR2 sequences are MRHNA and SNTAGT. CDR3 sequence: CASRDSAGGTGELFF. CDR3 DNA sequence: TGTGCCAGCAGGGATTCCGCGGGGGGCACCGGGGAGCTGTTTTTT.

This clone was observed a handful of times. The CDR3 spells CAIIGDRSYGYTF. CDR3 sequence (DNA): TGTGCCATCATCGGGGACAGGAGTTATGGCTACACCTTC. The chain uses TRBV10-3 and TRBJ1-2, with 8 bases lining up with TRBD1. Germline V CDR1 and CDR2: ENHRY, SYGVKD. This CDR3 spans 13 amino acids. With V trimmed by 7 bases and J by 5 bases, 6 bases remained unmatched.

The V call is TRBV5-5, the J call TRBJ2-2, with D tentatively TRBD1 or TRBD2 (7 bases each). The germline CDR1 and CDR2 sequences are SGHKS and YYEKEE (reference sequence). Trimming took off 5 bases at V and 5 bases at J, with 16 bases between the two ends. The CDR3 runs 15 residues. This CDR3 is CASSHNRGGTGELFF. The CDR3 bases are TGTGCCAGCAGTCACAACAGGGGAGGGACCGGGGAGCTGTTTTTT.

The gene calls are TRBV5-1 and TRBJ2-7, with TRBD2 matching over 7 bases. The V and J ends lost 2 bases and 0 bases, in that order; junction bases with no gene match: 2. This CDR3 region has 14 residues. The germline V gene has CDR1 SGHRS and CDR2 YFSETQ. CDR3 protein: CASSFGDYSYEQYF. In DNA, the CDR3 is TGCGCCAGCAGCTTTGGGGACTACTCCTACGAGCAGTACTTC.

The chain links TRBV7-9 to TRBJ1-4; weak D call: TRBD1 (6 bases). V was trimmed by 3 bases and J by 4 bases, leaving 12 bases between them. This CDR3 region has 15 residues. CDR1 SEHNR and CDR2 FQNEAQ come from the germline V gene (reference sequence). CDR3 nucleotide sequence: TGTGCCAGCAGCTTCGCGAAGGGACATAATGAAAAACTGTTTTTT. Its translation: CASSFAKGHNEKLFF.

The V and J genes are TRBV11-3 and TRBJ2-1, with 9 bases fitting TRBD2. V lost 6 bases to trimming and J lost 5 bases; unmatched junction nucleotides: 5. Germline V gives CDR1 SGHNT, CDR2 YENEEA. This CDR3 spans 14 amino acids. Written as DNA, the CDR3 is TGTGCCAGCAGTGCGGGGGGGGCCCACAATGAGCAGTTCTTC. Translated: CASSAGGAHNEQFF.

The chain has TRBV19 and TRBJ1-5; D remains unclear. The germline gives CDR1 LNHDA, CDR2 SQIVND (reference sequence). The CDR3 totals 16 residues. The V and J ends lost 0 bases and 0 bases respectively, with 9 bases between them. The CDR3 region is CASSIEELYSNQPQHF. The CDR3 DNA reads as TGTGCCAGTAGTATAGAGGAGCTTTATAGCAATCAGCCCCAGCATTTT.

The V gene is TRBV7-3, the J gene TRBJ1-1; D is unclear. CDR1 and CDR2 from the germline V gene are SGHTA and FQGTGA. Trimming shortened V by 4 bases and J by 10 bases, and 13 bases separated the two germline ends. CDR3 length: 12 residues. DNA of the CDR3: TGTGCCAGCAGCTCCGGGAGTGCCCCAGCTTTCTTT. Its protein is CASSSGSAPAFF.

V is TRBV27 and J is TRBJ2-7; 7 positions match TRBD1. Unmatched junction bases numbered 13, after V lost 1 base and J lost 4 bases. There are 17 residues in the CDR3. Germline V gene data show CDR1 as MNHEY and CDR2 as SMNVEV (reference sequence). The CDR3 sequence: CASSLLGPQGFGYEQYF. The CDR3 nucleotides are TGTGCCAGCAGTTTATTAGGGCCACAGGGGTTCGGTTACGAGCAGTACTTC.